The 14 T cell receptor beta chains in this list originate from one sample, sequenced in a study of early T cells in non-severe SARS-CoV-2 infection. TCRdb redid the calling of the 5' RACE reads with MiXCR, one entry per CDR3 protein. This sample yields roughly 80,000 distinct CDR3 sequences, of which over 5% are seen a single time; about 7.8% belongs to the top ten. The sample consisted of whole blood. The receptors derive from an adult who was a healthcare worker with PCR-confirmed SARS-CoV-2 infection or an uninfected control (not recorded which).

This clonotype was found a few times. The rearrangement uses TRBV12-3 or TRBV12-4 and TRBJ1-1, with 7 bases that match TRBD1. This CDR3 spans 16 amino acids. V shed 2 bases, J shed 4 bases, and the junction held 10 bases outside the gene matches. CDR3 DNA sequence: TGTGCCAGCAGTTTAAAGGGGGCGACGGGAAGCACTGAAGCTTTCTTT. Its translation: CASSLKGATGSTEAFF.

This clonotype was counted only a few times. The CDR3 here is CSVVSRVLAGQETQYF. The CDR3 region has the DNA TGCAGCGTTGTAAGCAGGGTACTAGCGGGGCAAGAGACCCAGTACTTC. The V and J genes are TRBV29-1 and TRBJ2-5, with 10 bases identical to TRBD2. This CDR3 spans 16 amino acids. The V segment lost 4 bases and the J segment 2 bases; nucleotides outside the gene matches: 10. Germline V gene sequence: CDR1 SQVTM, CDR2 ANQGSEA.

There are a few counts of this clonotype. The V call is TRBV11-2, the J call TRBJ1-4, with a possible D match to TRBD1 (6 bases). The CDR3 contains 14 residues. Germline assignment: CDR1 SGHAT and CDR2 FQNNGV. Between the trimmed V and J ends, which lost 6 bases and 7 bases, there was a span of 15 bases. CDR3 sequence (DNA): TGTGCCAGCAGACCCGGGGGCGATGGTGAAAAACTGTTTTTT. This translates into CASRPGGDGEKLFF.

The chain combines TRBV6-2 or TRBV6-3 with TRBJ2-7; TRBD1 aligns across 9 bases. The CDR3 is 14 amino acids. Trimming took 2 bases from V and 5 from J; bases not matched to a gene: 4. The germline gives CDR1 MNHEY, CDR2 SVGEGT. DNA for the CDR3: TGTGCCAGCAGTTACGAGGACAGGGGCGACGAGCAGTACTTC. It specifies CASSYEDRGDEQYF.

This clonotype was detected many times. The chain employs TRBV12-3 or TRBV12-4 and TRBJ1-5; TRBD1 matches at 8 bases. The CDR3 runs to 15 residues. Trimming took 5 bases from V and 1 from J; bases not matched to a gene: 4. CDR3: CASSGDRLSNQPQHF. CDR3 coding DNA: TGTGCCAGCAGTGGGGACAGGCTGAGCAATCAGCCCCAGCATTTT.

This clonotype was counted at least ten times. This sequence joins TRBV6-5 and TRBJ1-1; D is unresolved. Germline V gene sequence: CDR1 MNHEY, CDR2 SVGAGI. Trimming removed 6 bases at V and 5 bases at J, with 13 bases between. The CDR3 spans 13 residues. CDR3: CASSPGVRTEAFF. The CDR3 bases are TGTGCCAGCAGCCCGGGAGTAAGGACTGAAGCTTTCTTT.

Many counts were recorded for this clonotype. This chain joins TRBV5-1 and TRBJ2-1; 11 bases match TRBD2. Germline V gene sequence: CDR1 SGHRS, CDR2 YFSETQ. The CDR3 runs 16 residues. V was pared by 2 bases and J by 8 bases, with 9 bases of the junction left unmatched. CDR3 DNA: TGCGCCAGCAGCTTAGAGACTAGCGGGATTAGGTATGAGCAGTTCTTC. Translating gives CASSLETSGIRYEQFF.

The rearrangement links TRBV27 to TRBJ2-7, with TRBD1 matching over 10 bases. The germline gives CDR1 MNHEY, CDR2 SMNVEV (reference sequence). This CDR3 contains 13 residues. J was trimmed by 5 bases and V by 6 bases; bases with no gene match: 4. The CDR3 here is CASRGQGPNEQYF. DNA for the CDR3: TGTGCCAGCAGGGGACAGGGGCCGAACGAGCAGTACTTC.

V and J are TRBV28 and TRBJ1-5, with D unclear. Germline V gene sequence: CDR1 MDHEN, CDR2 SYDVKM. The V gene lost 4 bases and the J gene lost 4 bases, with 11 bases spanning the gap. The length of the CDR3 is 14 residues. Here the CDR3 reads CASSSTPFNQPQHF. The DNA for the CDR3 is TGTGCCAGCAGTTCGACACCATTTAATCAGCCCCAGCATTTT.

This clonotype was seen repeatedly, ten times or more. The chain has TRBV10-2 and TRBJ2-3, with 8 nucleotides matching TRBD2. The CDR3 loop spans 17 amino acids. Looked up from germline, CDR1 is WSHSY and CDR2 is SAAADI. Trimming took 0 bases from V and 3 from J; bases not matched to a gene: 8. CDR3 in amino acids: CASSESVGGAVTDTQYF. For the CDR3, the DNA is TGCGCCAGCAGTGAGTCGGTCGGGGGGGCGGTTACAGATACGCAGTATTTT.

This clonotype has ten or more counts. The rearrangement joins TRBV4-2 to TRBJ2-3; D unclear. V lost 0 bases, J lost 3 bases, and 22 bases lay in between. Germline-derived CDR1 and CDR2 are LGHNA and YNFKEQ. The CDR3 loop spans 19 amino acids. CDR3 in DNA: TGTGCCAGCAGCCAAGAACGGCTAGTGGGATCGTCTAGGACAGATACGCAGTATTTT. Translation: CASSQERLVGSSRTDTQYF.

This clonotype was counted many times. The chain carries TRBV7-9 and TRBJ2-1, with TRBD2 as a possible D gene (6 bases). The CDR3 has 14 amino acids. The V end was cut by 6 bases, the J end by 15 bases, with 24 bases between. Per the germline V gene, CDR1 is SEHNR and CDR2 is FQNEAQ (reference sequence). The CDR3 is CASRREESIQGGFF. The CDR3 nucleotides are TGTGCCAGCAGGCGGGAAGAATCTATCCAGGGTGGGTTCTTC.

This chain connects TRBV5-5 to TRBJ1-5; D is possibly TRBD1 (5 bases). The germline gives CDR1 SGHKS, CDR2 YYEKEE (reference sequence). The V gene lost 6 bases and the J gene lost 3 bases, with 16 bases spanning the gap. The CDR3 sequence is 15 residues long. The CDR3 spells CASTFGAGFNQPQHF. CDR3 nucleotides: TGTGCCAGCACCTTCGGGGCAGGGTTCAATCAGCCCCAGCATTTT.

The chain links TRBV5-1 to TRBJ2-7; 9 positions match TRBD2. From germline, CDR1 is SGHRS and CDR2 YFSETQ. Trimming took 5 bases from V and 1 from J; bases not matched to a gene: 4. The CDR3 has 14 residues. In DNA form, the CDR3 reads TGCGCCAGCAGTTCGACTAGCGGTTCCTACGAGCAGTACTTC. Translation gives CASSSTSGSYEQYF.